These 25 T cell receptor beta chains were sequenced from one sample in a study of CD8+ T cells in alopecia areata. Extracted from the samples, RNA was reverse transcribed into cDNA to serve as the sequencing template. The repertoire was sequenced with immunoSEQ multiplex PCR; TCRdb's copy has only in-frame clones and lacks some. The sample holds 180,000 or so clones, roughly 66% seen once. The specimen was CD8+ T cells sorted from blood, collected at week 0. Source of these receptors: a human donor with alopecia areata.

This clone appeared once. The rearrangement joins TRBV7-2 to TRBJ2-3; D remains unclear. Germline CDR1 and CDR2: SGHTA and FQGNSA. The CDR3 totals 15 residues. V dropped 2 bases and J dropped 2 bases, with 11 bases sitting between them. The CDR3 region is CASSLLGYLTDTQYF. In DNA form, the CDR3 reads TGTGCCAGCAGCTTACTAGGGTATCTCACAGATACGCAGTATTTT.

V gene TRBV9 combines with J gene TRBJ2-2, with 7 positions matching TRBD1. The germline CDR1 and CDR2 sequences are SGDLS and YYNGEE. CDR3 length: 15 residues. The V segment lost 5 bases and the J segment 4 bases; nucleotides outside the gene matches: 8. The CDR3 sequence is CASSARQGSTGELFF. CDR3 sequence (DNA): TGTGCCAGCAGTGCTCGACAGGGATCCACCGGGGAGCTGTTTTTT.

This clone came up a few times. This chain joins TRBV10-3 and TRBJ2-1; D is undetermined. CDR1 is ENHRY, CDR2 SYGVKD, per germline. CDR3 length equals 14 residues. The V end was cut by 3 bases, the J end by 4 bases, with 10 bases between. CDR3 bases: TGTGCCATCAGTGACATCTTAACTTACAATGAGCAGTTCTTC. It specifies CAISDILTYNEQFF.

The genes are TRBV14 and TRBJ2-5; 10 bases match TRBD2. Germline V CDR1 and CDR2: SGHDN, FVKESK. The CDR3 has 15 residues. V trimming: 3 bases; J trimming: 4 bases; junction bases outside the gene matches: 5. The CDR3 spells CASSQGWTSGETQYF. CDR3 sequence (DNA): TGTGCCAGCAGCCAGGGTTGGACTAGCGGAGAGACCCAGTACTTC.

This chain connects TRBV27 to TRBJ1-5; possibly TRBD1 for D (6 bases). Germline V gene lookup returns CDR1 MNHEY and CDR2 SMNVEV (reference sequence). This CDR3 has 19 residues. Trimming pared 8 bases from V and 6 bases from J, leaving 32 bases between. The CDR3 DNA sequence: TGTGCCAGCCCCTACAAGTACAAAGGGGGTTGCCTTCGGGGTCAGCCCCAGCATTTT. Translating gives CASPYKYKGGCLRGQPQHF.

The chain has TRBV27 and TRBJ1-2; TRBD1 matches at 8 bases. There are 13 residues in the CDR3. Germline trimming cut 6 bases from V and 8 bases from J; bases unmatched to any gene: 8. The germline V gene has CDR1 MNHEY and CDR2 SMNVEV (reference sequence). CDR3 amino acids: CASRTGARDGYTF. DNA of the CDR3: TGTGCCAGCAGGACAGGGGCCCGTGACGGCTACACCTTC.

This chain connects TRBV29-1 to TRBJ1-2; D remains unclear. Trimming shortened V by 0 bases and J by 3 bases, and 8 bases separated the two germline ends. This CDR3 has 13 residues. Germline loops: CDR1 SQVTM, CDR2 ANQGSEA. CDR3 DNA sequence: TGCAGCGTTGAAGATATCGGTTACTATGGCTACACCTTC. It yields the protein CSVEDIGYYGYTF. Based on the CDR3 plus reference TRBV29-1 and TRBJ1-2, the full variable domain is SAVISQKPSRDICQRGTSLTIQCQVDSQVTMMFWYRQQPGQSLTLIATANQGSEATYESGFVIDKFPISRPNLTFSTLTVSNMSPEDSSIYLCSVEDIGYYGYTFGSGTRLTVV.

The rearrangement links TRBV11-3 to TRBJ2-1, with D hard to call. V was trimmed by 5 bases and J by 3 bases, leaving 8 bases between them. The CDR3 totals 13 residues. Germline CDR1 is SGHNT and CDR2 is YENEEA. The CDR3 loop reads CASSRAIYNEQFF. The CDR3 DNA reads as TGTGCCAGCAGCCGAGCCATCTACAATGAGCAGTTCTTC. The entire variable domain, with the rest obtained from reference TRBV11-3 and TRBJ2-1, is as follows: EAGVVQSPRYKIIEKKQPVAFWCNPISGHNTLYWYLQNLGQGPELLIRYENEEAVDDSQLPKDRFSAERLKGVDSTLKIQPAELGDSAVYLCASSRAIYNEQFFGPGTRLTVL.

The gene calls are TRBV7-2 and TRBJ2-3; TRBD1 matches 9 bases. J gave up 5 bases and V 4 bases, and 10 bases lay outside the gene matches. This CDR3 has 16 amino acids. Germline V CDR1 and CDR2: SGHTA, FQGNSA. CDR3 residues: CASSWNPGQGEDTQYF. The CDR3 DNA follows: TGTGCCAGCAGCTGGAACCCGGGACAGGGTGAAGATACGCAGTATTTT.

The CDR3 is CASGQMNNSPLHF. DNA of the CDR3: TGTGCCAGTGGACAGATGAATAATTCACCCCTCCACTTT. The chain uses TRBV19 and TRBJ1-6, with TRBD1 as a possible D gene (6 bases). V was cut by 8 bases and J by 5 bases, with 10 bases left in between. The germline gives CDR1 LNHDA, CDR2 SQIVND (reference sequence). The CDR3 is 13 amino acids.

The CDR3: CASSLVGEQNYGYTF. The CDR3 bases are TGTGCCAGCAGCTTAGTAGGAGAACAGAACTATGGCTACACCTTC. The chain uses TRBV13 and TRBJ1-2; D is unclear. Germline V gives CDR1 PRHDT, CDR2 FYEKMQ (reference sequence). This CDR3 contains 15 residues. The V end lost 1 base, the J end lost 2 bases, and 11 bases lay between the germline ends.

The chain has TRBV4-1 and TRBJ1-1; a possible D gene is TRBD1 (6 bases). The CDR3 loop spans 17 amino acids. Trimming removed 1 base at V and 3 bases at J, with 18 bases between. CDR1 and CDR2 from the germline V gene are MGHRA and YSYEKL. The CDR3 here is CASSQGWGGGLDTEAFF. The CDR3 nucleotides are TGCGCCAGCAGCCAAGGGTGGGGAGGGGGGCTGGACACTGAAGCTTTCTTT.

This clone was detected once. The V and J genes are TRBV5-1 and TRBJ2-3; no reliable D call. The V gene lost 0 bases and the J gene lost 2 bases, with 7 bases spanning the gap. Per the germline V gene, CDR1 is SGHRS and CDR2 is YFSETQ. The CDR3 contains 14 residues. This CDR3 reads CASSLESYTDTQYF. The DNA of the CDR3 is TGCGCCAGCAGCTTGGAGAGCTACACAGATACGCAGTATTTT.

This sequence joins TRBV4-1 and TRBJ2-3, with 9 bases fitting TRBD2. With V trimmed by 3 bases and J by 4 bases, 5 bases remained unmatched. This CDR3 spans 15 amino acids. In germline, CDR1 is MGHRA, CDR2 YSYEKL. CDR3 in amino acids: CASSQLRGGSDTQYF. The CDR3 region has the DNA TGCGCCAGCAGCCAGTTGCGGGGGGGTTCAGATACGCAGTATTTT.

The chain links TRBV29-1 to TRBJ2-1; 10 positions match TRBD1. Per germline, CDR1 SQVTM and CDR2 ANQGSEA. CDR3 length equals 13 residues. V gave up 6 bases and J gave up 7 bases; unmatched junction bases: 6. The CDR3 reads CSVPGTGVNEQFF. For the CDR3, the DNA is TGCAGCGTACCCGGGACAGGGGTAAATGAGCAGTTCTTC.

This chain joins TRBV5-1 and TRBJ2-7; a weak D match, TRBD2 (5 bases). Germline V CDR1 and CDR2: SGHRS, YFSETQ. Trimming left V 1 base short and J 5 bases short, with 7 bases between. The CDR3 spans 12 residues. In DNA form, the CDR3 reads TGCGCCAGCAGCTTGAATAGCGACGAGCAGTACTTC. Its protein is CASSLNSDEQYF.

In DNA, the CDR3 is TGTGCCAGCAGCTCCCGACAGGATTCCATTAATGAGCAGTTCTTC. Translation: CASSSRQDSINEQFF. The V gene is TRBV13, the J gene TRBJ2-1; a weak D match, TRBD1 (6 bases). The germline gives CDR1 PRHDT, CDR2 FYEKMQ (reference sequence). Deletions cut 4 bases from V and 7 bases from J, with 17 bases between. The CDR3 contains 15 residues.

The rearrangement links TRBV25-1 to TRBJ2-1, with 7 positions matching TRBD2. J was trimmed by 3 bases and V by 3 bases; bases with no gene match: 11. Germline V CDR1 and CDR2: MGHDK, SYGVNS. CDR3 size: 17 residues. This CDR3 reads CASSEIFWEGIYNEQFF. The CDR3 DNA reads TGTGCCAGCAGTGAGATTTTCTGGGAGGGAATCTACAATGAGCAGTTCTTC.

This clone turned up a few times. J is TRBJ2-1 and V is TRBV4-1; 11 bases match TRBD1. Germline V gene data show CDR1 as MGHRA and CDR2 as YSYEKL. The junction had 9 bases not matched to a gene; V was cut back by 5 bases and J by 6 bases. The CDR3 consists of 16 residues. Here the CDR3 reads CASSGRTGGLPNEQFF. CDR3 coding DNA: TGCGCCAGCAGCGGACGGACAGGGGGCCTCCCCAATGAGCAGTTCTTC.

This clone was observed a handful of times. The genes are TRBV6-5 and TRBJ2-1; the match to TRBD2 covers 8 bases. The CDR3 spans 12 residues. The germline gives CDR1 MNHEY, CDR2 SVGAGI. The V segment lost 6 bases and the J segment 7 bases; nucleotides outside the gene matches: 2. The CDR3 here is CASSPGGNEQFF. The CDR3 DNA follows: TGTGCCAGCAGCCCGGGGGGGAATGAGCAGTTCTTC.

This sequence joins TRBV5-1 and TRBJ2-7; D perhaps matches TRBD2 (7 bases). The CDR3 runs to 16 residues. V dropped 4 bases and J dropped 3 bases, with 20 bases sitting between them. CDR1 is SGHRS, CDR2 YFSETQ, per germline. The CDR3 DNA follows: TGCGCCAGCAGCCACGGGGGGCCCCCACCCCTCTACGAGCAGTACTTC. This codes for CASSHGGPPPLYEQYF.

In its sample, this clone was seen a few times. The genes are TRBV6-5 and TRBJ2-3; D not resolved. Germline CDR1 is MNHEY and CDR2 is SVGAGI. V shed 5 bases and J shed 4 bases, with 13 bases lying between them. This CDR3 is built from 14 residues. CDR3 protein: CASSLVVPADTQYF. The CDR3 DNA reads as TGTGCCAGCAGTCTCGTGGTCCCCGCAGATACGCAGTATTTT.

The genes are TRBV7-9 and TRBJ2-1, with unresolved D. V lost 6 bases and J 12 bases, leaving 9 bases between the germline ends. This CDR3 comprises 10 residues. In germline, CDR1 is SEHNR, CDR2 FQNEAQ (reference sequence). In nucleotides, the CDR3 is TGTGCCAGCAGTTCTAAACTGCAGTTCTTC. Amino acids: CASSSKLQFF.

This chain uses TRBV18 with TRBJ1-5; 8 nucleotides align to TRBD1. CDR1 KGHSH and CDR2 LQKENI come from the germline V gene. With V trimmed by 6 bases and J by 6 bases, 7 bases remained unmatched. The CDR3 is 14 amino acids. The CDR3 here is CASSRTGRVQPQHF. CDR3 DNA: TGTGCCAGCTCTCGGACAGGGAGGGTTCAGCCCCAGCATTTT. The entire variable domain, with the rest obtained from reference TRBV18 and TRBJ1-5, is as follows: NAGVMQNPRHLVRRRGQEARLRCSPMKGHSHVYWYRQLPEEGLKFMVYLQKENIIDESGMPKERFSAEFPKEGPSILRIQQVVRGDSAAYFCASSRTGRVQPQHFGDGTRLSIL.

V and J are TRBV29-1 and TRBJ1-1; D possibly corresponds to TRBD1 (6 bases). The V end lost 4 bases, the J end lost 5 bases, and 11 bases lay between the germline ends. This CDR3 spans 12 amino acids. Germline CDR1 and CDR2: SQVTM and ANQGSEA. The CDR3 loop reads CSVGEGVTEAFF. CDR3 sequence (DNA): TGCAGCGTTGGAGAGGGGGTGACTGAAGCTTTCTTT.